These T cell receptor beta chains were read from a single sample in a study of shared clonotypes between healthy human individuals. This table comes from immunoSEQ multiplex PCR, and its TCRdb copy is limited to in-frame clones, with some not included. The sample holds some 1.5 million clones, approximately 98% seen once. The sequenced sample consisted of naive CD4+ T cells sorted from blood. The receptors come from a man under 40 in good health. CDR3s leave out the opening cysteine and the closing phenylalanine or tryptophan. The order of the fields is clone size, V gene, CDR3 protein. Some rows mark clone size as missing; the rest say once, few, many or name a class of expanded clone.

size: NA; V: TRBV6-5; CDR3: ASRGVNEQY
size: NA; V: TRBV7-6; CDR3: ASSLAGVVHEQY
size: NA; V: TRBV29-1; CDR3: SVAVAVGTGELF
size: NA; V: TRBV28; CDR3: ASTLDQSRNEQF
size: NA; V: TRBV14; CDR3: ASSQAQQGGYT
size: NA; V: TRBV9; CDR3: ASSVATGRAGNIQY
size: NA; V: TRBV28; CDR3: ASSKPGLAGDEQY
size: NA; V: TRBV11-2; CDR3: ASSLVAGGYNEQF
size: NA; V: TRBV7-2; CDR3: ASSLPWGQPQH
size: NA; V: TRBV5-1; CDR3: ASSLETAYEQY
size: NA; V: TRBV5-6; CDR3: ASRPGTSGTEQF
size: NA; V: TRBV19; CDR3: ASSQGPVYNEQF
size: NA; V: TRBV5-1; CDR3: ASSLLGDNEQF
size: NA; V: TRBV19; CDR3: ASSIGWQTYEQY
size: NA; V: TRBV27; CDR3: ASSLAGGPYNEQF
size: NA; V: TRBV6-1; CDR3: ASSAYGGRVGNQPQH
size: NA; V: TRBV25-1; CDR3: ASSDRRGSGANVLT
size: NA; V: TRBV18; CDR3: ASSPPGGEAF
size: NA; V: TRBV6-5; CDR3: ASTGISYEQY
size: once; V: TRBV7-6; CDR3: ASSLAVAGDSYNEQF
size: NA; V: TRBV6-6; CDR3: ASSYESTGTYEQY
size: NA; V: TRBV10-3; CDR3: AISDSLAGDEQF
size: NA; V: TRBV7-3; CDR3: ASSPYHGPGEQY
size: NA; V: TRBV27; CDR3: ASSQGRGGTGELF
size: NA; V: TRBV27; CDR3: ASSTGQGRTYEQY
size: NA; V: TRBV2; CDR3: ASSTGGTEVYEQY
size: NA; V: TRBV11-3; CDR3: ASSLASGTEVYGYT
size: NA; V: TRBV6-1; CDR3: ASKGSLGKETQY
size: NA; V: TRBV7-2; CDR3: ASSWDSRTEQY
size: NA; V: TRBV5-4; CDR3: ASSLSGQNQPQH
size: NA; V: TRBV6-1; CDR3: ASSLQGARTDTQY
size: NA; V: TRBV19; CDR3: ASSRTSFGQF
size: NA; V: TRBV9; CDR3: ASSIRTGIYNEQF
size: NA; V: TRBV5-1; CDR3: ASSRRDSYYEQY
size: NA; V: TRBV7-9; CDR3: ASSLDRAPLAKNIQY
size: NA; V: TRBV15; CDR3: ATRYSGTHYEQY
size: NA; V: TRBV10-1; CDR3: ASSIEQGQETQY
size: NA; V: TRBV27; CDR3: ASSLTRQGINTGELF
size: NA; V: TRBV5-1; CDR3: ASSSGVSASGMKDTQY
size: NA; V: TRBV28; CDR3: ASSSGQGNQPQH
size: NA; V: TRBV23-1; CDR3: ASSQSTFKDRGRTEAF
size: NA; V: TRBV14; CDR3: ASSQSSGVSGNTIY
size: NA; V: TRBV6-1; CDR3: ASSDLAPYEQY
size: NA; V: TRBV28; CDR3: ASSWEASLSGANVLT
size: NA; V: TRBV10-3; CDR3: AINDRANQPQH
size: once; V: TRBV6-5; CDR3: ASRGTAQETQY